Listed below are T cell receptor beta chains from one sample, sequenced in a study of control samples from healthy donors and cancer patients. TCRdb's copy holds only in-frame clones and misses some; the assay was immunoSEQ multiplex PCR. This table has under 150,000 clones, about nine tenths appearing once. The sample taken for sequencing was blood. These receptors originate from a man between 35 and 55 years old in good health. The CDR3 runs from the conserved cysteine through the conserved F or W. Fields, in order: J gene, V gene, CDR3 protein.

>TRBJ2-7|TRBV19
CASSLDGRPNYEQYF
>TRBJ2-2|TRBV5-1
CASSWTGDGGELFF
>TRBJ1-3|TRBV11-3
CASSLSSGNTIYF
>TRBJ2-5|TRBV18
CASSLDNQETQYF
>TRBJ2-5|TRBV6-5
CASSTGGASETQYF
>TRBJ1-1|TRBV10-1
CASSAGQNTEAFF
>TRBJ1-2|TRBV25-1
CASSWENLYGYTF
>TRBJ2-3|TRBV9
CASSVLVGANTDTQYF
>TRBJ1-3|TRBV11-3
CASSRTGGGNTIYF
>TRBJ2-5|TRBV27
CASSRAGGRETQYF
>TRBJ1-1|TRBV7-2
CASSLSTGAFF
>TRBJ1-4|TRBV7-9
CASRPGIRDEKLFF
>TRBJ2-5|TRBV15
CATRGLAVYQETQYF
>TRBJ1-5|TRBV6-2/TRBV6-3
CASSFSNQPQHF
>TRBJ1-4|TRBV24-1
CATSDSRTGRNEKLFF
>TRBJ1-4|TRBV25-1
CASSDPGEDLNEKLFF
>TRBJ1-5|TRBV15
CATSRDPGGVSNQPQHF
>TRBJ2-1|TRBV11-2
CASSSNLYEQFF
>TRBJ1-4|TRBV19
CASMVKGNRVDEKLFF
>TRBJ2-5|TRBV11-3
CASSYTIWFPGTQYF
>TRBJ1-4|TRBV9
CASNRKTNEKLFF
>TRBJ2-5|TRBV24-1
CATSEPGQGGETQYF
>TRBJ2-1|TRBV6-2/TRBV6-3
CASSKGTSGNNEQFF
>TRBJ2-1|TRBV6-5
CASSAHGEQFF
>TRBJ2-2|TRBV7-2
CASSSGGWTGELFF
>TRBJ2-7|TRBV6-6
CASTLTGLAYEQYF
>TRBJ1-3|TRBV12-3/TRBV12-4
CASSFRRNTIYF
>TRBJ1-6|TRBV12-3/TRBV12-4
CASSYRENSPLHF
>TRBJ2-7|TRBV4-3
CASSQSRGSYEQYF
>TRBJ1-5|TRBV7-2
CASSLVGGDQPQHF
>TRBJ1-2|TRBV9
CASSVTGTAYGYTF
>TRBJ2-7|TRBV9
CASSVLAGASYEQYF
>TRBJ2-2|TRBV30
CACRRLSNTGELFF
>TRBJ1-1|TRBV11-3
CASSTPRVMNTEAFF
>TRBJ1-4|TRBV6-2/TRBV6-3
CASSSSGRLPGEKLFF
>TRBJ1-6|TRBV5-6
CASSLRTGANSPLHF
>TRBJ1-4|TRBV24-1
CATSPSPGQGLSTNEKLFF
>TRBJ2-3|TRBV9
CASSISGGNTDTQYF
>TRBJ2-7|TRBV5-4
CASSSGTSGTYEQYF
>TRBJ1-2|TRBV29-1
CSTPGGGQGAGYTF